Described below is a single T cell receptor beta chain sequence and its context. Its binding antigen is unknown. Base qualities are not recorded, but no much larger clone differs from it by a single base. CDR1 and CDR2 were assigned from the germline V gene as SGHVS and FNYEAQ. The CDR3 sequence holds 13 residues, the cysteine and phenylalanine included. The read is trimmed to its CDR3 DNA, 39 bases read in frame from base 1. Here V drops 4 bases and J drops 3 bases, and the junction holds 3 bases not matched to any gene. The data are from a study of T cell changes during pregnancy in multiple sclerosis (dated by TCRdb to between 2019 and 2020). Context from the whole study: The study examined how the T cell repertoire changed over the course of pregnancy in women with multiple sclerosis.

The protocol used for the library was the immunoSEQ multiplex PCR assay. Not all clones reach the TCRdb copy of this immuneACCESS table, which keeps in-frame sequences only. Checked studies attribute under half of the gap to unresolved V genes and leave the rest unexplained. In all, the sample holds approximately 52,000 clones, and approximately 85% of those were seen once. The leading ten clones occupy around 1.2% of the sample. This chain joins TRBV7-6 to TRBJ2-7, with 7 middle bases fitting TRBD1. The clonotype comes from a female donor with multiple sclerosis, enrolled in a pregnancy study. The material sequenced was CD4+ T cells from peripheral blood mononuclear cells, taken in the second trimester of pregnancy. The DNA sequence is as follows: TGTGCCAGCAGCTCTTACAGGGGCTACGAGCAGTACTTC. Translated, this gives CASSSYRGYEQYF.